Shown below are 27 T cell receptor beta chains from a single sample sequenced in a study of blood T cell repertoires in COVID-19. The method was immunoSEQ multiplex PCR; TCRdb's version includes in-frame clones alone and lacks a portion of them. The sample has about 160,000 clones; 70% to 85% are singletons. The sequenced material came from peripheral blood. These receptors all stem from a woman between 40 and 55 years old with COVID-19, enrolled during active disease.

This clone was seen a handful of times. For the CDR3, the DNA is TGTGCCAGCAGCCGGGAGGGCCGCGACCTTCAGTTCTTC. This gives the protein CASSREGRDLQFF. The genes are TRBV2 and TRBJ2-1; TRBD2 aligns across 8 bases. There are 13 residues in the CDR3. Germline V gene data show CDR1 as SNHLY and CDR2 as FYNNEI. J gave up 13 bases and V 6 bases, and 11 bases lay outside the gene matches.

The rearrangement links TRBV5-5 to TRBJ1-2, with D possibly TRBD1 on 6 matching bases. Per the germline V gene, CDR1 is SGHKS and CDR2 is YYEKEE (reference sequence). V lost 4 bases and J lost 2, with 12 bases in between. This CDR3 comprises 14 residues. The DNA of the CDR3 is TGTGCCAGCAGCACAGGACAGCTAAACTATGGCTACACCTTC. Its protein product is CASSTGQLNYGYTF.

Only one count was recorded for this clone. The chain recombines TRBV27 with TRBJ2-7, with 10 bases that match TRBD1. From germline, CDR1 is MNHEY and CDR2 SMNVEV (reference sequence). V lost 3 bases, J lost 3 bases, and 2 bases stayed unmatched. The CDR3 covers 14 residues. The CDR3 sequence is CASSFRTGGYEQYF. The CDR3 DNA sequence: TGTGCCAGCAGTTTCCGGACAGGGGGCTACGAGCAGTACTTC.

The CDR3 region is CASSPTAQPYGYTF. Written as DNA, the CDR3 is TGTGCCAGCAGCCCGACAGCCCAACCCTATGGCTACACCTTC. This chain links TRBV2 with TRBJ1-2; weak D call: TRBD1 (5 bases). This CDR3 is 14 amino acids long. Germline CDR1 is SNHLY and CDR2 is FYNNEI. The V end lost 6 bases, the J end lost 4 bases, and 15 bases lay between the germline ends.

The chain uses TRBV18 and TRBJ2-1; weak D call: TRBD2 (5 bases). Trimming took off 2 bases at V and 9 bases at J, with 5 bases between the two ends. Germline assignment: CDR1 KGHSH and CDR2 LQKENI. This CDR3 is 11 amino acids long. Written as DNA, the CDR3 is TGTGCCAGCTCACCAGCGGGTGAGCAGTTCTTC. Translating gives CASSPAGEQFF.

The genes are TRBV6-5 and TRBJ2-1; no clear D. Germline V gives CDR1 MNHEY, CDR2 SVGAGI. Trimming shortened V by 7 bases and J by 7 bases, and 14 bases separated the two germline ends. This CDR3 contains 13 residues. Here the CDR3 DNA reads TGTGCCAGCATGGCCCCCGTTTGGAATGAGCAGTTCTTC. It is translated as CASMAPVWNEQFF.

V gene TRBV19 combines with J gene TRBJ2-2; a weak D match, TRBD2 (6 bases). CDR1 is LNHDA, CDR2 SQIVND, per germline (reference sequence). The CDR3 runs 14 residues. Between the trimmed V and J ends, which lost 7 bases and 1 base, there was a span of 10 bases. This CDR3 reads CASTMGGNTGELFF. The CDR3 DNA sequence: TGTGCCAGTACCATGGGAGGGAACACCGGGGAGCTGTTTTTT.

This clone was seen a handful of times. This chain uses TRBV29-1 with TRBJ1-1; 7 nucleotides align to TRBD1. V lost 0 bases and J lost 13; bases outside the gene matches: 8. CDR3 length equals 12 residues. Germline-derived CDR1 and CDR2 are SQVTM and ANQGSEA. The CDR3 DNA reads as TGCAGCGTTGAAGATCAGGGGGATGGTGATTTCTTT. This gives the protein CSVEDQGDGDFF.

The chain is built from TRBV14 and TRBJ2-3; TRBD2 is a possible D gene (6 bases). V was trimmed by 1 base and J by 3 bases, leaving 20 bases between them. Germline CDR1 SGHDN, CDR2 FVKESK. The CDR3 loop spans 18 amino acids. The CDR3 DNA is TGTGCCAGCAGCCAAGTTTGGAGTAGGGCGGGAAGAACAGATACGCAGTATTTT. Translation: CASSQVWSRAGRTDTQYF.

This rearrangement joins TRBV12-3 or TRBV12-4 to TRBJ2-1, with D unclear. This CDR3 region has 11 residues. Trimming took 6 bases from V and 10 from J, leaving 10 bases between them. The CDR3 region is CASSARREQFF. In DNA, the CDR3 is TGTGCCAGCAGCGCCCGCAGGGAGCAGTTCTTC.

This chain joins TRBV28 and TRBJ2-3; 7 bases are a match to TRBD1. Germline V gene data show CDR1 as MDHEN and CDR2 as SYDVKM. The CDR3 spans 15 residues. The V gene end was trimmed by 5 bases and the J gene end by 1 base; junction bases not matched to a gene: 6. CDR3 sequence reads: CASSLRQGGTDTQYF. CDR3 nucleotides: TGTGCCAGCAGTCTGCGACAGGGCGGCACAGATACGCAGTATTTT.

The chain carries TRBV29-1 and TRBJ2-7, with 10 positions matching TRBD2. V trimming: 4 bases; J trimming: 1 base; junction bases outside the gene matches: 4. From germline, CDR1 is SQVTM and CDR2 ANQGSEA. This CDR3 is 14 amino acids long. The DNA of the CDR3 is TGCAGCGTTGCTACTAGCGGGATATCCTACGAGCAGTACTTC. It codes for CSVATSGISYEQYF.

This clone has ten or more counts. The chain joins TRBV27 to TRBJ1-2, with 8 bases lining up with TRBD1. Germline V gene sequence: CDR1 MNHEY, CDR2 SMNVEV (reference sequence). The V and J ends lost 4 bases and 6 bases, in that order; junction bases with no gene match: 1. The CDR3 consists of 12 residues. The CDR3 DNA is TGTGCCAGCAGTTCGACAGGGGATGGCTACACCTTC. This gives the protein CASSSTGDGYTF.

The V and J genes are TRBV20-1 and TRBJ2-5, with 9 bases aligning to TRBD2. Germline CDR1 DFQATT, CDR2 SNEGSKA (reference sequence). V dropped 3 bases and J dropped 2; count of bases not matched to a gene: 7. CDR3 length: 15 amino acids. Here the CDR3 reads CSASWPSGVQETQYF. For the CDR3, the DNA is TGCAGTGCTAGTTGGCCTAGCGGGGTACAAGAGACCCAGTACTTC.

The genes are TRBV18 and TRBJ1-1; 8 bases line up with TRBD1. Germline assignment: CDR1 KGHSH and CDR2 LQKENI. The CDR3 consists of 17 residues. V gave up 2 bases and J gave up 1 base; unmatched junction bases: 9. The CDR3 DNA reads as TGTGCCAGCTCACCATTACTCCAGGGGGCTTGGAACACTGAAGCTTTCTTT. Its protein is CASSPLLQGAWNTEAFF.

This clone was detected once. The CDR3 protein is CASSDRYNSPLHF. The DNA for the CDR3 is TGTGCCAGCAGTGACCGGTATAATTCACCCCTCCACTTT. The gene calls are TRBV2 and TRBJ1-6; D gene ambiguous. This CDR3 contains 13 residues. CDR1 is SNHLY and CDR2 is FYNNEI in the germline V gene. V was trimmed by 3 bases and J by 4 bases, leaving 4 bases between them.

This clone showed up just once. The chain is built from TRBV30 and TRBJ1-1; tentative D call: TRBD1 (6 bases). Germline assignment: CDR1 GTSNPN and CDR2 SVGIG (reference sequence). V gave up 2 bases and J gave up 11 bases, with 24 bases separating them. The CDR3 is 15 residues long. DNA for the CDR3: TGTGCCTGGAGTTACGGGGGGGGCTGGGGCTTCGGTGCTTTCTTT. Its translation is CAWSYGGGWGFGAFF. The full variable domain, with the rest looked up from reference TRBV30 and TRBJ1-1, is SQTIHQWPATLVQPVGSPLSLECTVEGTSNPNLYWYRQAAGRGLQLLFYSVGIGQISSEVPQNLSASRPQDRQFILSSKKLLLSDSGFYLCAWSYGGGWGFGAFFGQGTRLTVV.

The chain joins TRBV27 to TRBJ2-1; 8 bases are a match to TRBD2. After removal of 8 bases from V and 5 bases from J, the junction contained 5 bases not matched to a gene. The CDR3 has 13 residues. The germline V gene has CDR1 MNHEY and CDR2 SMNVEV (reference sequence). CDR3: CASGTSGNNEQFF. CDR3 bases: TGTGCCAGCGGCACTAGCGGCAACAATGAGCAGTTCTTC.

This sequence joins TRBV18 and TRBJ1-1; TRBD1 is a possible D gene (5 bases). Germline CDR1 reads KGHSH; CDR2 reads LQKENI. V was cut by 2 bases and J by 5 bases, with 12 bases left in between. The CDR3 spans 14 residues. CDR3: CASSPYGRATEAFF. For the CDR3, the DNA is TGTGCCAGCTCACCATACGGCAGGGCTACTGAAGCTTTCTTT.

The V call is TRBV4-1, the J call TRBJ1-5, with D hard to call. V lost 0 bases, J lost 9 bases, and 18 bases lay in between. This CDR3 region has 16 residues. Looked up from germline, CDR1 is MGHRA and CDR2 is YSYEKL. CDR3 loop: CASSQEAGAQGRPQHF. CDR3 in DNA: TGCGCCAGCAGCCAAGAGGCAGGCGCCCAAGGTAGGCCCCAGCATTTT.

This clone was observed a single time. This CDR3 reads CASSPLDGQGVDEQFF. CDR3 nucleotides: TGTGCCAGCAGCCCCCTAGATGGACAGGGGGTCGATGAGCAGTTCTTC. This chain links TRBV7-2 with TRBJ2-1; the match to TRBD1 covers 10 bases. Germline-derived CDR1 and CDR2 are SGHTA and FQGNSA. With 5 bases clipped from V and 8 bases from J, the junction kept 12 bases outside the gene matches. CDR3 length equals 16 residues.

V gene TRBV7-9 combines with J gene TRBJ2-1; a possible D gene is TRBD1 (5 bases). CDR3 length: 16 amino acids. Trimming took off 6 bases at V and 0 bases at J, with 15 bases between the two ends. Per the germline V gene, CDR1 is SEHNR and CDR2 is FQNEAQ (reference sequence). CDR3 protein: CASSPGWGGSYNEQFF. CDR3 sequence (DNA): TGTGCCAGCAGTCCCGGATGGGGCGGCTCCTACAATGAGCAGTTCTTC.

The rearrangement uses TRBV11-3 and TRBJ2-3; D gene uncertain. The V gene lost 1 base and the J gene lost 3 bases, with 11 bases spanning the gap. Germline loops: CDR1 SGHNT, CDR2 YENEEA. This CDR3 contains 15 residues. DNA of the CDR3: TGTGCCAGCAGCTTAGGGCCTAGTATGACAGATACGCAGTATTTT. Protein sequence: CASSLGPSMTDTQYF.

This chain joins TRBV13 and TRBJ2-3; TRBD2 matches 7 bases. Unmatched junction bases numbered 6, after V lost 3 bases and J lost 3 bases. This CDR3 has 15 amino acids. Per germline, CDR1 PRHDT and CDR2 FYEKMQ (reference sequence). CDR3 amino acids: CASSFAGVGTDTQYF. Written as DNA, the CDR3 is TGTGCCAGCAGCTTTGCGGGGGTGGGAACAGATACGCAGTATTTT.

The chain links TRBV29-1 to TRBJ2-3; TRBD2 matches at 8 bases. Looked up from germline, CDR1 is SQVTM and CDR2 is ANQGSEA. The CDR3 has 13 residues. After removal of 4 bases from V and 4 bases from J, the junction contained 4 bases not matched to a gene. CDR3 nucleotides: TGCAGCGTTGGACCGACTAGCGCAGATACGCAGTATTTT. This translates into CSVGPTSADTQYF.

This rearrangement joins TRBV18 to TRBJ2-5, with D tentatively TRBD1 (5 bases). The V gene's germline CDR1 is KGHSH and CDR2 LQKENI. The CDR3 extends over 13 amino acids. Trimming left V 7 bases short and J 4 bases short, with 13 bases between. For the CDR3, the DNA is TGTGCCAGCTTGAAGGGGCTAGGAGAGACCCAGTACTTC. It codes for CASLKGLGETQYF.

This chain joins TRBV3-1 (or the pseudogene TRBV3-2) and TRBJ2-7; tentative D call: TRBD1 (6 bases). Trimming took 4 bases from V and 6 from J, leaving 16 bases between them. Germline V gene lookup returns CDR1 LGHDT and CDR2 YNNKEL (reference sequence). The CDR3 is made up of 14 amino acids. For the CDR3, the DNA is TGTGCCAGCAGCCTCCCTGCAGGGGACGGCGAGCAGTACGTC. Protein product: CASSLPAGDGEQYV.